This T cell receptor (beta chain) is drawn from a study of CD8+ T cells in alopecia areata. Overall study context: Tofacitinib was taken orally by treated patients, and the dose was 5 to 10 mg twice daily. Study findings and constraints: Patients displayed less clarity in TCR sharing than mice, a finding possibly related to HLA.

Indicated treatment: oral pan-JAK inhibitor, 5-10 mg twice daily. Cell sorting was applied to PBMCs, and CD4+ and CD8+ T cells were collected. The CDR3 length is 18 residues. CDR1 GTSNPN and CDR2 SVGIG come from the germline V gene (reference sequence). cDNA prepared by RNA extraction and subsequent reverse transcription served as the template for sequencing. TCRdb keeps only in-frame clones here, not all; method: immunoSEQ multiplex PCR. Of 150,000 to 200,000 clones listed, approximately 59% are singletons. To note about this clone: No antigen is known for it.

The clonotype originates from a human donor with alopecia areata. The V gene is TRBV30, the J gene TRBJ2-5; 7 bases align to TRBD1. The better agreement between TRBJ2-7 and the DNA end casts doubt on the J call. Material: CD4+ T cells sorted from blood, obtained between weeks 55 and 70, from a patient treated with tofacitinib. CDR3 DNA sequence: TGTGCCTGGAGTGTAAAAGGTTATAGTGGGACAGCTGACTACGAGCAGTACTTC. Protein: CAWSVKGYSGTADYEQYF.